Detailed here is one TCR beta chain. This sample was included in a study of blood T cell repertoires in COVID-19. Original handling: Amplifying reference gene primers gave estimates of nucleated cell counts. Method: immunoSEQ multiplex PCR; TCRdb's copy keeps in-frame clones and lacks some. V, J and clone size are taken as reported in that table, and D and trimming were inferred from the DNA itself. The sample lists more than 250,000 clones, 70% to 90% seen once, with 6.3% in the top ten. This CDR3 contains 16 residues. Germline assignment: CDR1 MNHNS and CDR2 SASEGT. Trimming at V came to 2 bases and at J to 2 bases, leaving 2 bases not matched to a gene.

The TCR originated in a woman aged 45-60 years with COVID-19, enrolled during active disease. The chain links TRBV6-1 to TRBJ2-2, with 10 nucleotides matching TRBD2. The sample taken for sequencing was peripheral blood. This CDR3 reads CASSERTSGNTGELFF. The CDR3, as DNA: TGTGCCAGCAGTGAACGGACTAGCGGAAACACCGGGGAGCTGTTTTTT.